A selection of T cell receptor beta chains follows, all from one sample in a study of blood T cells in healthy people across ages. TCRdb reprocessed the 5' RACE reads via MiXCR and lists one record per CDR3 protein. Here the sample spans a few hundred thousand distinct CDR3 sequences, roughly 29% being singletons. Sequencing was performed on blood. The receptors shown here come from a woman in her 70s in good health. Each CDR3 is given with its conserved first and last residue. Fields, in order: D gene, V gene, clone size, J gene, CDR3 protein, CDR3 DNA. D genes are given only for firm matches. Clone size is not always given. Where it is, it says once, few, many or a class for expanded clones.

TRBD2	TRBV11-3	-	TRBJ2-7	CASSQAGTGLSYEQYF	TGTGCCAGCAGCCAAGCGGGAACGGGGCTCTCCTACGAGCAGTACTTC
TRBD2	TRBV10-3	-	TRBJ2-7	CATGGWDEQYF	TGTGCCACGGGGGGGTGGGACGAGCAGTACTTC
-	TRBV6-6	few	TRBJ1-1	CASSREEGRTEAFF	TGTGCCAGCAGTAGGGAGGAGGGGCGGACTGAAGCTTTCTTT
TRBD1	TRBV12-3/TRBV12-4	-	TRBJ1-4	CASSSGQGWEKLFF	TGTGCCAGCAGTTCCGGACAGGGCTGGGAAAAACTGTTTTTT
-	TRBV7-9	few	TRBJ1-1	CASSPAGVLPAFF	TGTGCCAGCAGCCCCGCGGGTGTTCTACCGGCTTTCTTT
TRBD1	TRBV20-1	few	TRBJ1-2	CSARVAGQTNYGYTF	TGCAGTGCCAGAGTTGCGGGACAGACTAACTATGGCTACACCTTC
-	TRBV4-3	few	TRBJ1-2	CASSQERGSGYTF	TGCGCCAGCAGCCAAGAAAGAGGGTCTGGCTACACCTTC
-	TRBV12-3/TRBV12-4	-	TRBJ2-1	CASSLSVGGQFF	TGTGCCAGCAGTTTATCGGTCGGGGGACAGTTCTTC
-	TRBV4-3	-	TRBJ2-7	CASSQARMGAGVSYEQYF	TGCGCCAGCAGCCAAGCTAGGATGGGGGCAGGCGTCTCCTACGAGCAGTACTTC
-	TRBV20-1	-	TRBJ2-7	CSARANPSSYEQYF	TGCAGTGCTAGGGCCAACCCGAGCTCCTACGAGCAGTACTTC
-	TRBV27	few	TRBJ2-1	CASSPLKGSSYNERFF	TGTGCCAGCAGTCCCCTGAAGGGGAGCTCCTACAATGAGCGGTTCTTC
-	TRBV3-1	few	TRBJ2-7	CASSRAGSYEQYF	TGTGCCAGCAGTCGGGCGGGGTCCTACGAGCAGTACTTC
TRBD2	TRBV10-3	many	TRBJ2-5	CAIRGTSGEETQYF	TGTGCCATCAGGGGGACTAGCGGGGAAGAGACCCAGTACTTC
-	TRBV5-1	few	TRBJ1-2	CASSAGGDVRYTF	TGCGCCAGCAGCGCCGGAGGGGACGTTCGCTACACCTTC
-	TRBV4-2	-	TRBJ1-2	CASSQTIGYTF	TGTGCCAGCAGCCAAACGATCGGCTACACCTTC
-	TRBV6-2/TRBV6-3	few	TRBJ1-1	CASSSSTVIRPFF	TGTGCCAGCAGTTCCTCGACGGTTATTAGGCCTTTCTTT
-	TRBV20-1	-	TRBJ2-3	CSAGQGEADTQYF	TGCAGTGCCGGCCAGGGAGAGGCAGATACGCAGTATTTT
TRBD1	TRBV5-1	few	TRBJ2-5	CASSFQGQGGETQYF	TGCGCCAGCAGCTTCCAAGGACAGGGCGGGGAGACCCAGTACTTC
TRBD1	TRBV10-3	few	TRBJ1-2	CAIRDRNYGYTF	TGTGCCATCCGGGACAGGAACTATGGCTACACCTTC
TRBD1	TRBV2	few	TRBJ2-7	CASSEQRTGSYEQYF	TGTGCCAGCAGTGAACAAAGGACAGGATCCTACGAGCAGTACTTC
TRBD1	TRBV7-9	-	TRBJ2-7	CASRRTGGHEQYF	TGTGCCAGCAGGCGGACAGGGGGTCACGAGCAGTACTTC
TRBD1	TRBV6-5	few	TRBJ1-1	CASSYSWGQLTEAFF	TGTGCCAGCAGTTACTCCTGGGGACAGTTGACTGAAGCTTTCTTT
-	TRBV7-3	-	TRBJ2-2	CASSFGGGGELFF	TGTGCCAGCAGCTTTGGGGGCGGCGGGGAGCTGTTTTTT
TRBD2	TRBV7-6	-	TRBJ2-3	CASTLAGGAGDTQYF	TGTGCCAGCACCCTAGCCGGGGGGGCGGGAGATACGCAGTATTTT
TRBD1	TRBV5-1	once	TRBJ1-2	CASSLGGGAYGYTF	TGCGCCAGCAGCTTGGGAGGGGGCGCCTATGGCTACACCTTC
-	TRBV7-2	few	TRBJ1-4	CASRAATNEKLFF	TGTGCCAGCAGGGCGGCAACTAATGAAAAACTGTTTTTT
-	TRBV28	few	TRBJ1-3	CASSLLGSRGNTIYF	TGTGCCAGCAGTTTATTGGGGAGCCGGGGAAACACCATATATTTT
-	TRBV25-1	-	TRBJ2-1	CASSEYGDEQFF	TGTGCCAGCAGTGAATATGGCGATGAGCAGTTCTTC
-	TRBV29-1	few	TRBJ2-7	CSVGLDTSYEQYF	TGCAGCGTTGGACTGGACACCTCCTACGAGCAGTACTTC
-	TRBV12-3/TRBV12-4	-	TRBJ2-2	CASSKRGTTNTGELFF	TGTGCCAGCAGCAAAAGGGGGACTACCAACACCGGGGAGCTGTTTTTT
-	TRBV6-2/TRBV6-3	few	TRBJ2-7	CASSYNRPPSYEQYF	TGTGCCAGCAGTTACAACCGTCCGCCGTCCTACGAGCAGTACTTC
-	TRBV6-2/TRBV6-3	few	TRBJ2-2	CASNHWLVRNTGELFF	TGTGCCAGCAACCACTGGCTAGTCCGGAACACCGGGGAGCTGTTTTTT
-	TRBV6-5	few	TRBJ1-3	CASRKQGTGNTIYF	TGTGCCAGCAGGAAACAGGGAACTGGAAACACCATATATTTT
-	TRBV7-2	-	TRBJ2-7	CASSFPGQTYEQYF	TGTGCCAGCAGCTTCCCGGGACAAACTTACGAGCAGTACTTC
-	TRBV9	-	TRBJ2-5	CASSVGSLAFQETQYF	TGTGCCAGCAGCGTAGGTTCCCTAGCCTTCCAAGAGACCCAGTACTTC
TRBD1	TRBV7-3	-	TRBJ1-1	CASNNGGAGGKNTEAFF	TGTGCCAGCAACAACGGGGGGGCAGGGGGAAAGAACACTGAAGCTTTCTTT
-	TRBV20-1	many	TRBJ2-5	CSAVGGETQYF	TGCAGTGCTGTCGGGGGAGAGACCCAGTACTTC
-	TRBV9	-	TRBJ2-5	CASSVAAGSAQETQYF	TGTGCCAGCAGCGTAGCGGCAGGGTCGGCCCAAGAGACCCAGTACTTC
-	TRBV20-1	-	TRBJ1-2	CSAQRSSQRRSYGYTF	TGCAGTGCTCAGAGGTCCAGCCAAAGGAGATCCTATGGCTACACCTTC
-	TRBV4-2	-	TRBJ1-1	CASRGGRETEAFF	TGTGCCAGCAGGGGGGGCAGGGAAACTGAAGCTTTCTTT
-	TRBV4-2	few	TRBJ2-1	CASSGGTGHNEQFF	TGTGCCAGCAGCGGGGGTACGGGACACAATGAGCAGTTCTTC
TRBD1	TRBV5-1	-	TRBJ1-2	CASSPQGARVNGYTF	TGCGCCAGCAGCCCACAGGGGGCGCGGGTCAATGGCTACACCTTC
TRBD1	TRBV20-1	few	TRBJ1-1	CSAPRQGVKAFF	TGCAGTGCGCCCCGACAGGGTGTAAAAGCTTTCTTT
TRBD1	TRBV4-1	few	TRBJ1-3	CASTRTGGIENTIYF	TGCGCCAGCACACGGACAGGGGGAATAGAAAACACCATATATTTT
TRBD1	TRBV6-6	few	TRBJ2-7	CASTDSGGKTYEQYF	TGTGCCAGCACCGACTCAGGGGGAAAGACCTACGAGCAGTACTTC